Listed below are T cell receptor beta chains from one sample, sequenced in a study of shared clonotypes between healthy human individuals. TCRdb's table, derived via immunoSEQ multiplex PCR, lists solely in-frame clones and lacks some. The sample lists 900,000 to 1,200,000 clones; approximately 78% were seen once. What was sequenced was memory CD4+ T cells from PBMCs. All receptors come from a man in his late teens or twenties in good health. Some clones in this sample may be carry-over from other donors' samples. Each CDR3 is given with its conserved first and last residue. A D gene is named only where the DNA matches it firmly. A clone size is listed for some rows: how often the clone was seen (once, few, many), or a class if it is expanded.

clone size	V gene	J gene	D gene	CDR3 protein	CDR3 DNA
.	TRBV7-6	TRBJ2-7	TRBD1	CASSLDRGYEQYF	TGTGCCAGCAGCTTAGACAGGGGGTACGAGCAGTACTTC
.	TRBV4-3	TRBJ1-2	.	CASSQDLWSGYTF	TGCGCCAGCAGCCAAGACCTTTGGAGTGGCTACACCTTC
.	TRBV6-1	TRBJ1-4	TRBD1	CASSGRDRAEKLFF	TGTGCCAGCAGTGGGCGGGACAGGGCTGAAAAACTGTTTTTT
.	TRBV11-3	TRBJ2-7	TRBD1	CASSLGTGEWNEQYF	TGTGCCAGCAGCTTGGGGACAGGGGAATGGAACGAGCAGTACTTC
.	TRBV18	TRBJ2-1	.	CASSPPSTTNEQFF	TGTGCCAGCTCACCACCGTCCACTACCAATGAGCAGTTCTTC
.	TRBV7-7	TRBJ2-2	.	CASSLFDTGELFF	TGTGCCAGCAGCTTGTTTGACACCGGGGAGCTGTTTTTT
once	TRBV4-3	TRBJ1-1	.	CASSQKRRRSTEAFF	TGCGCCAGCAGCCAAAAGAGGCGTAGGAGCACTGAAGCTTTCTTT
.	TRBV27	TRBJ2-5	TRBD2	CASRTSGRQRETQYF	TGTGCCAGCAGGACTAGCGGGCGACAGAGAGAGACCCAGTACTTC
.	TRBV5-1	TRBJ1-1	TRBD1	CASSLGRGRANTEAFF	TGCGCCAGCAGCTTGGGCAGGGGGCGAGCGAACACTGAAGCTTTCTTT
.	TRBV7-3	TRBJ2-2	.	CASSPYRGGTGELFF	TGTGCCAGCAGCCCCTACAGGGGAGGGACCGGGGAGCTGTTTTTT
.	TRBV9	TRBJ2-3	.	CASSGHDTQYF	TGTGCCAGCAGCGGTCATGATACGCAGTATTTT
once	TRBV7-2	TRBJ2-4	.	CASSFNVLQNIQYF	TGTGCCAGCAGCTTTAACGTCCTTCAAAACATTCAGTACTTC
.	TRBV30	TRBJ1-5	.	CAWSAIDSLNQPQHF	TGTGCCTGGAGTGCGATCGACAGCCTCAATCAGCCCCAGCATTTT
.	TRBV11-1	TRBJ2-5	.	CASSVRVSETQYF	TGTGCCAGCAGTGTAAGGGTCTCCGAGACCCAGTACTTC
.	TRBV15	TRBJ2-7	TRBD2	CATSRTGTSGIYEQYF	TGTGCCACCAGCAGAACCGGGACTAGCGGGATTTACGAGCAGTACTTC
.	TRBV28	TRBJ1-5	TRBD1	CASSALLYRGSNQPQHF	TGTGCCAGCAGTGCCCTACTATACAGGGGAAGCAATCAGCCCCAGCATTTT
.	TRBV2	TRBJ2-1	TRBD2	CASRGTSGAYNEQFF	TGTGCCAGCAGGGGGACTAGCGGGGCCTACAATGAGCAGTTCTTC
once	TRBV7-8	TRBJ1-4	.	CASSPRGWDRTTNEKLFF	TGTGCCAGCAGCCCGAGGGGCTGGGACCGGACAACTAATGAAAAACTGTTTTTT
.	TRBV7-2	TRBJ2-2	.	CASSLVGPGNTGELFF	TGTGCCAGCAGCTTAGTGGGGCCGGGAAACACCGGGGAGCTGTTTTTT
.	TRBV28	TRBJ1-1	.	CASVDSTTGTEAFF	TGTGCCAGCGTGGACAGTACGACCGGCACTGAAGCTTTCTTT
.	TRBV28	TRBJ2-7	.	CASSLYAGSSYEQYF	TGTGCCAGCAGTTTATACGCAGGATCCTCCTACGAGCAGTACTTC
once	TRBV28	TRBJ2-7	.	CASTPGATYEQYF	TGTGCCAGCACGCCGGGTGCCACCTACGAGCAGTACTTC
once	TRBV7-9	TRBJ2-5	.	CASSPGGAQYF	TGTGCCAGCAGCCCCGGGGGAGCCCAGTACTTC
.	TRBV30	TRBJ1-4	.	CVRQENNEKLFF	TGTGTCCGACAGGAGAATAATGAAAAACTGTTTTTT